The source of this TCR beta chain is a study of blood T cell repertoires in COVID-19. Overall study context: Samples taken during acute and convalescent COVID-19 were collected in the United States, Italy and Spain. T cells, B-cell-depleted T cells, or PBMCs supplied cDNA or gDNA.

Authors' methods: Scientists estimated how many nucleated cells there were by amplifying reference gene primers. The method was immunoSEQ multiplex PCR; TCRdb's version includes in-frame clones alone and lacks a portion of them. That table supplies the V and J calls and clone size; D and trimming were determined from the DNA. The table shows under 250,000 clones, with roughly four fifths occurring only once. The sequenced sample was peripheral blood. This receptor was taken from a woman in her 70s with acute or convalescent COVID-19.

The CDR3 spells CASSSRDTNEQFF. The CDR3 coding sequence is TGTGCCAGCAGCTCTCGGGACACTAATGAGCAGTTCTTC. The rearrangement links TRBV7-2 to TRBJ2-1, with a tentative D call TRBD1 (6 bases). This CDR3 has 13 amino acids. CDR1 is SGHTA and CDR2 is FQGNSA in the germline V gene. The V end was cut by 4 bases, the J end by 7 bases, with 11 bases between.